Described below is a single TCR beta chain sequence and its context. Its antigen remains unknown. The sample belongs to a study of a mutant IDH1 vaccine in newly diagnosed glioma. Germline lookup yields CDR1 WNHNN and CDR2 SYGVQD (reference sequence). This CDR3 has 14 residues. V was clipped by 9 bases and J by 2 bases, with 15 bases between them. Assay used: immunoSEQ multiplex PCR; TCRdb lists only in-frame clones, some missing. The repertoire holds about 65,000 clones, about 85% seen once, with over 4% in the top ten. The time point denotes: week 23, last vaccination. The investigators gave 300 ug of mutant IDH1 20-mer peptide in each vaccine dose, together with topical imiquimod.

The material was PBMCs, obtained from a glioma patient whose treatment included an IDH1 peptide vaccine. The sequence derives from a man aged 25-45 years with glioma. This chain joins TRBV10-1 and TRBJ2-3; weak D call: TRBD1 (7 bases). CDR3 in DNA: TGCGCCAGTGCTGGGGGGACAGACACAGATACGCAGTATTTT. It translates to CASAGGTDTDTQYF.